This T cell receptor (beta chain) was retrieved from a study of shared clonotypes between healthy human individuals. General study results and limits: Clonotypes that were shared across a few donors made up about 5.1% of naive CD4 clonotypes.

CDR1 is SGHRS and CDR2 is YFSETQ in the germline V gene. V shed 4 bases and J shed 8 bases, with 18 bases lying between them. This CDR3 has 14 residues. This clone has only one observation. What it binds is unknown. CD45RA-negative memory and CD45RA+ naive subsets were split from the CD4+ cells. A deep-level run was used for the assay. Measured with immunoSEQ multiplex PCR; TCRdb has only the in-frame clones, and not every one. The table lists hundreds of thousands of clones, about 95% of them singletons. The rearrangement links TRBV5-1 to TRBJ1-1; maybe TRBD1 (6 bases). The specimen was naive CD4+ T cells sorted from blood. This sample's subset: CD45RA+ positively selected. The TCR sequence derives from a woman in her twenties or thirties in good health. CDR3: CASSALGQGPEAFF. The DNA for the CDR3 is TGCGCCAGCAGCGCACTGGGACAAGGCCCCGAAGCTTTCTTT.